This is a list of T cell receptor beta chains from one sample in a study of CD4 T cells in relation to SARS-CoV-2 and coronaviruses. Antigen specificity for these receptors is unknown. TCRdb's table, derived via immunoSEQ multiplex PCR, lists solely in-frame clones and lacks some. The table includes tens of thousands of clones, about 76% detected once. Sequencing was performed on CD4+ T cells from PBMCs, cultured in vitro. These TCRs come from a human donor in good health. CDR3s include the opening cysteine and the closing phenylalanine or tryptophan. The D gene is left open where the match is weak. Only part of the rows carry a size: once, few, many, or a class if the clone is expanded.

cdr3_nt: TGCAGCGGAGGGACTAGCCCCGGGGAGCTGTTTTTT
cdr3_aa: CSGGTSPGELFF
j_call: TRBJ2-2
d_call: TRBD2
v_call: TRBV29-1
clone_size: .

cdr3_nt: TGTGCCAGCAGTTTCAGTTGGGAAGAGACCCAGTACTTC
cdr3_aa: CASSFSWEETQYF
j_call: TRBJ2-5
d_call: .
v_call: TRBV12-3/TRBV12-4
clone_size: .

cdr3_nt: TGTGCCAGCAGCTTAGCCGGTGACAATGAGCAGTTCTTC
cdr3_aa: CASSLAGDNEQFF
j_call: TRBJ2-1
d_call: .
v_call: TRBV7-8
clone_size: .

cdr3_nt: TGTGCCAGCAGCTACAGGGACTACGAGCAGTACTTC
cdr3_aa: CASSYRDYEQYF
j_call: TRBJ2-7
d_call: .
v_call: TRBV7-9
clone_size: few

cdr3_nt: TGTGCCAGTAGTATAGTTGGAAAGAACTATGGCTACACCTTC
cdr3_aa: CASSIVGKNYGYTF
j_call: TRBJ1-2
d_call: .
v_call: TRBV19
clone_size: .

cdr3_nt: TGTGCCACCAGTGATAATAGACGGGGCCAAGAGACCCAGTACTTC
cdr3_aa: CATSDNRRGQETQYF
j_call: TRBJ2-5
d_call: .
v_call: TRBV24-1
clone_size: .

cdr3_nt: TGTGCCTGGAGAACTGGACAGCTCTCGGGAGAGACCCAGTACTTC
cdr3_aa: CAWRTGQLSGETQYF
j_call: TRBJ2-5
d_call: .
v_call: TRBV30
clone_size: .

cdr3_nt: TGTGCCAGCAGTGGGGCTAGCTGGAATGAGCAGTTCTTC
cdr3_aa: CASSGASWNEQFF
j_call: TRBJ2-1
d_call: .
v_call: TRBV2
clone_size: .

cdr3_nt: TGTGCCACCAGCAGAGATCTGACAGATACGCAGTATTTT
cdr3_aa: CATSRDLTDTQYF
j_call: TRBJ2-3
d_call: .
v_call: TRBV15
clone_size: .

cdr3_nt: TGTGCCAGCAGCACACCGGGACAGACAAGCGACACCTTC
cdr3_aa: CASSTPGQTSDTF
j_call: TRBJ1-2
d_call: TRBD1
v_call: TRBV27
clone_size: .

cdr3_nt: TGTGCCAGCTCACCTTGGCAGGGGGCAACTAATGAAAAACTGTTTTTT
cdr3_aa: CASSPWQGATNEKLFF
j_call: TRBJ1-4
d_call: TRBD1
v_call: TRBV18
clone_size: .

cdr3_nt: TGTGCCAGCAGTGAATACCTTGAAGCTTTCTTT
cdr3_aa: CASSEYLEAFF
j_call: TRBJ1-1
d_call: .
v_call: TRBV2
clone_size: .

cdr3_nt: TGTGCTAGTGGTACGCGGTTTTGGGGGAGCGACAACATTGAGCAGTTCTTC
cdr3_aa: CASGTRFWGSDNIEQFF
j_call: TRBJ2-1
d_call: .
v_call: TRBV12-5
clone_size: .

cdr3_nt: TGTGCCAGCAGCTTATTAGCCTATCGCCCCTACGAGCAGTACTTC
cdr3_aa: CASSLLAYRPYEQYF
j_call: TRBJ2-7
d_call: .
v_call: TRBV7-4
clone_size: .

cdr3_nt: TGCGCCAGCAGCCTGAATACAGGGGGCTACGAGCAGTACTTC
cdr3_aa: CASSLNTGGYEQYF
j_call: TRBJ2-7
d_call: TRBD1
v_call: TRBV5-1
clone_size: .

cdr3_nt: TGCGCCAGCAGCCAAGGACAGGGGGTCACCGGGGAGCTGTTTTTT
cdr3_aa: CASSQGQGVTGELFF
j_call: TRBJ2-2
d_call: TRBD1
v_call: TRBV4-1
clone_size: .

cdr3_nt: TGTGCCAGCCATAAGACAGGGGGCGTCTATGGCTACACCTTC
cdr3_aa: CASHKTGGVYGYTF
j_call: TRBJ1-2
d_call: TRBD1
v_call: TRBV19
clone_size: few

cdr3_nt: TGTGCCAGCAGTGAACGGGTCGGGACCACAGATACGCAGTATTTT
cdr3_aa: CASSERVGTTDTQYF
j_call: TRBJ2-3
d_call: .
v_call: TRBV6-1
clone_size: once

cdr3_nt: TGCAGTGCTAGTACGGGACAAGCCAAGTATAGCAATCAGCCCCAGCATTTT
cdr3_aa: CSASTGQAKYSNQPQHF
j_call: TRBJ1-5
d_call: .
v_call: TRBV20-1
clone_size: .

cdr3_nt: TGTGCCAGCAGCGGACTAGAAAGAAGCACCGGGGAGCTGTTTTTT
cdr3_aa: CASSGLERSTGELFF
j_call: TRBJ2-2
d_call: TRBD2
v_call: TRBV14
clone_size: few

cdr3_nt: TGTGCCAGCAGTTTATGGACTGGGATCCCTGTCACAGATACGCAGTATTTT
cdr3_aa: CASSLWTGIPVTDTQYF
j_call: TRBJ2-3
d_call: .
v_call: TRBV28
clone_size: .

cdr3_nt: TGTGCCAGCAGTTACTCGGAGGCACAGAACACTGAAGCTTTCTTT
cdr3_aa: CASSYSEAQNTEAFF
j_call: TRBJ1-1
d_call: .
v_call: TRBV6-6
clone_size: .

cdr3_nt: TGTGCCAGCAGCCCAAGAAAAGGGACTAGCGGGAGGTTAGCTGAGCAGTTCTTC
cdr3_aa: CASSPRKGTSGRLAEQFF
j_call: TRBJ2-1
d_call: TRBD2
v_call: TRBV11-3
clone_size: .

cdr3_nt: TGTGCCAGCAGTCCCGGGTTAGCAGGCCTGACTTTC
cdr3_aa: CASSPGLAGLTF
j_call: TRBJ2-6
d_call: .
v_call: TRBV28
clone_size: .

cdr3_nt: TGTGCCAGCAGTTACGGGGGCAATCAGCCCCAGCATTTT
cdr3_aa: CASSYGGNQPQHF
j_call: TRBJ1-5
d_call: .
v_call: TRBV6-2/TRBV6-3
clone_size: .

cdr3_nt: TGCGCCAGCAGCCAAGAAGAAGGGGCCGATCAGCCCCAGCATTTT
cdr3_aa: CASSQEEGADQPQHF
j_call: TRBJ1-5
d_call: .
v_call: TRBV4-1
clone_size: .